This entry concerns a single T cell receptor beta chain. This entry belongs to a study of control samples from healthy donors and cancer patients. Using immunoSEQ multiplex PCR, the repertoire was profiled, and TCRdb retains in-frame clones only, with some absent. The data contain around 79,000 clones, more than 85% of them singletons. With 1 base clipped from V and 2 bases from J, the junction kept 10 bases outside the gene matches. Germline V lookup: CDR1 MNHNS, CDR2 SASEGT. The CDR3 has 17 amino acids. The rearrangement uses TRBV6-1 and TRBJ1-2, with 7 bases aligning to TRBD1. This sequence originates from a woman between 40 and 50 years old with lung cancer. The sequenced sample was PBMCs. DNA of the CDR3: TGTGCCAGCAGTGAAGGGAGAACAGGGGAAACAAACTATGGCTACACCTTC. Amino acid sequence: CASSEGRTGETNYGYTF.